The clone carrying this TCR beta chain appeared a few times. Its antigen is unidentified. A much larger clone lies one base from this, so it may be a read error. The data originate from a study of T cells in Graves' hyperthyroidism and ophthalmopathy. Study-level results: The model forecast ophthalmopathy, anticipating it by a median around 6.5 months before onset.

The length of the CDR3 is 14 residues. Amplified TCR beta CDR3 regions derived from RNA transcripts. Carried out on the TCR CDR3, a first-round RT-PCR used the HTBI primer set. TCRdb re-called the multiplex PCR reads through MiXCR, storing one row per CDR3 protein. In the table there are 200,000 to 300,000 distinct CDR3 sequences, 15% to 20% of which are singletons. The rearrangement links TRBV12-3 or TRBV12-4 to TRBJ1-4; D gene ambiguous. The sample comprised blood. The TCR comes from a woman under 30 with Graves' ophthalmopathy. The CDR3 DNA follows: TGTGCCAGCAGTTTTAGCAGCGCCGATGAAAAACGGTTTTTT. Protein sequence: CASSFSSADEKRFF.